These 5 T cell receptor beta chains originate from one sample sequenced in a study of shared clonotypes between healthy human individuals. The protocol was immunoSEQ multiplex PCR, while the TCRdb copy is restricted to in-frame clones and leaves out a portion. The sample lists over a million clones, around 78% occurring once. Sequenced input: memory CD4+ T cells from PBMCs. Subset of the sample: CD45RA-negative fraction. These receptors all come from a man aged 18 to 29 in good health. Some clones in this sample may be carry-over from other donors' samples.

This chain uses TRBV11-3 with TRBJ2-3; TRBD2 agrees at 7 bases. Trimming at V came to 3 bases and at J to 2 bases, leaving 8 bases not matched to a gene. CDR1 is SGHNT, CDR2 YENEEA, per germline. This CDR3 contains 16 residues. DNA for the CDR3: TGTGCCAGCAGCTTGGGGAGGGAGCATTCCACAGATACGCAGTATTTT. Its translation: CASSLGREHSTDTQYF.

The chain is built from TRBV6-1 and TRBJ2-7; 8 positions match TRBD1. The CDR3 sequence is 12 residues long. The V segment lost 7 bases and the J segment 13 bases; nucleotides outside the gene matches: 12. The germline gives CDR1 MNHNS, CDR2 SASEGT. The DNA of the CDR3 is TGTGCCAGCAATTCAGAGGGCAGGGGGCATTACTTC. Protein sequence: CASNSEGRGHYF.

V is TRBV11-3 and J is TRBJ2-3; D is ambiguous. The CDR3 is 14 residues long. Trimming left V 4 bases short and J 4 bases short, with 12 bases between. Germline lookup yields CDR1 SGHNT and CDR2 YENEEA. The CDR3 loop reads CASSSRVGADTQYF. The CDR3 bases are TGTGCCAGCAGCTCTCGGGTGGGCGCAGATACGCAGTATTTT.

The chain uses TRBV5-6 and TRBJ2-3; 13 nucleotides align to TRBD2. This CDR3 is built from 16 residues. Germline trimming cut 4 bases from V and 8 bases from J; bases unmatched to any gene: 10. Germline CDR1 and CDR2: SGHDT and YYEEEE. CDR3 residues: CASSRGLAGVRGTQYF. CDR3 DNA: TGTGCCAGCAGCCGAGGACTAGCGGGAGTGCGGGGTACGCAGTATTTT.

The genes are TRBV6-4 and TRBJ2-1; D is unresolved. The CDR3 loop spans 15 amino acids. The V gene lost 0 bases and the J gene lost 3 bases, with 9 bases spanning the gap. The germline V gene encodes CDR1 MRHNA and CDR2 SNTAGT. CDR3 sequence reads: CASSDSLGSYNEQFF. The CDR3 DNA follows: TGTGCCAGCAGTGACTCGTTAGGAAGCTACAATGAGCAGTTCTTC.